This T cell receptor (beta chain) was profiled in a study of technical replicates of blood from four donors. Clones were sequenced by immunoSEQ multiplex PCR, and TCRdb holds only the in-frame ones, with some missing. The sample has about 76,000 clones, around 97% seen once. Trimming stripped 5 bases from V and 6 bases from J, with 22 bases between. This CDR3 has 16 amino acids. Germline CDR1 is ENHRY and CDR2 is SYGVKD. J is TRBJ1-2 and V is TRBV10-3; possible D gene TRBD1, 5 bases. The sequence was obtained from a human donor in good health. The sequencing input was T cells isolated from PBMCs. The CDR3: CAISSGASGRADGYTF. The CDR3, as DNA: TGTGCCATCAGTTCTGGCGCATCGGGCAGGGCGGATGGCTACACCTTC.